A selection of T cell receptor beta chains follows, all from one sample in a study of siplizumab effects on memory and regulatory T cells. Assay: immunoSEQ multiplex PCR; the TCRdb copy retains only in-frame clones and omits some. Among some 120,000 clones, about 94% were seen once, and the ten largest hold roughly 1.5%. Sequencing was done on a sample of non-Treg CD4+ T cells sorted from blood. The receptors stem from a human donor in good health. CDR3s include the opening cysteine and the closing phenylalanine or tryptophan. Each record gives: V gene, clone size, D gene, J gene, CDR3 DNA, CDR3 protein. A D gene is named only where the DNA matches it firmly. Rows give clone size only sometimes, using once, few, many, or a class for an expanded clone.

TRBV9	NA	TRBD2	TRBJ2-5	TGTGCCAGCAGCGAAACCGGGACTAGCGGGGTCCAAGAGACCCAGTACTTC	CASSETGTSGVQETQYF
TRBV7-3	NA	NA	TRBJ2-5	TGTGCCAGCAGCTTAAGCCCGGGGCGGGAGACCCAGTACTTC	CASSLSPGRETQYF
TRBV10-3	NA	NA	TRBJ1-3	TGTGCCATCAGTGGCACAGGGTTAGCTGGAAACACCATATATTTT	CAISGTGLAGNTIYF
TRBV6-1	NA	NA	TRBJ1-5	TGTGCCAGCAGTGAAGGGGGCAGGGCCCTACGCAATCAGCCCCAGCATTTT	CASSEGGRALRNQPQHF
TRBV19	NA	NA	TRBJ1-2	TGTGCCAGTAGTCCGGGACAACTAAACTATGGCTACACCTTC	CASSPGQLNYGYTF
TRBV6-1	NA	NA	TRBJ2-5	TGTGCCAGCAGTGGGGGGGTAGGGGGCAGGGGATCGGAGACCCAGTACTTC	CASSGGVGGRGSETQYF
TRBV11-3	NA	TRBD2	TRBJ2-1	TGTGCCAGCAGCTTACAGGGACTAGCGGGAATAGCTGAGCAGTTCTTC	CASSLQGLAGIAEQFF
TRBV6-6	few	NA	TRBJ1-5	TGTGCCAGCACCGTGTCAATAGGTCAGCCCCAGCATTTT	CASTVSIGQPQHF
TRBV7-9	NA	TRBD1	TRBJ2-4	TGTGCCAGCTCCCGAGAAGTAAGGGGGCCAGGATCGCGGAGCATTCAGTACTTC	CASSREVRGPGSRSIQYF
TRBV18	NA	TRBD1	TRBJ2-1	TGTGCCAGCTCACCGCCGACAGGGGGCTACAATGAGCAGTTCTTC	CASSPPTGGYNEQFF
TRBV5-4	NA	TRBD1	TRBJ2-6	TGTGCCAGCAGCTTGGGGGCCAGGGGGTCTGGGGCCAACGTCCTGACTTTC	CASSLGARGSGANVLTF
TRBV11-2	NA	TRBD2	TRBJ2-3	TGTGCCAGCAGCTTAGTGGGGCGGGGGTTTAGCACAGATACGCAGTATTTT	CASSLVGRGFSTDTQYF
TRBV5-1	NA	TRBD1	TRBJ2-2	TGCGCCAGCAGCTTGGTGCCAGGGGGCACCGGGGAGCTGTTTTTT	CASSLVPGGTGELFF
TRBV6-6	NA	TRBD1	TRBJ2-3	TGTGCCAGCAGTTACCTTGGACAGGGGACAGATACGCAGTATTTT	CASSYLGQGTDTQYF
TRBV30	NA	NA	TRBJ1-6	TGTGCCTGGACTTTATTCGGTTCACCCCTCCACTTT	CAWTLFGSPLHF
TRBV9	NA	NA	TRBJ1-1	TGTGCCAGCAGCGAGCCGGACGCCACTGTGAACACTGAAGCTTTCTTT	CASSEPDATVNTEAFF
TRBV5-4	NA	NA	TRBJ1-4	TGTGCCAGCAGCTTGGCCTTAGGGGAAAAACTGTTTTTT	CASSLALGEKLFF
TRBV29-1	once	NA	TRBJ2-5	TGCAGCGGGGCCCCGCGGCTGGGCGAGACCCAGTACTTC	CSGAPRLGETQYF